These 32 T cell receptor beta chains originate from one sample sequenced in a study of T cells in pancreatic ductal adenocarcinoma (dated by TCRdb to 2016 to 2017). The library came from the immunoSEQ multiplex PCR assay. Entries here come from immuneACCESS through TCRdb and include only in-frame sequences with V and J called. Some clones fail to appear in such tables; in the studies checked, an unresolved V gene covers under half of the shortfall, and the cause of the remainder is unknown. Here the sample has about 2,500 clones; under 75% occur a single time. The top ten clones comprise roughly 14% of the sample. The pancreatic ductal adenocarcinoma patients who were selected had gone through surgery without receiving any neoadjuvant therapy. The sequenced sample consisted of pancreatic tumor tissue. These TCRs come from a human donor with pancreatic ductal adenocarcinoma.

CDR3 protein: CASSLFGGGAGNEQFF. CDR3 nucleotides: TGTGCCAGCAGCTTATTTGGCGGGGGGGCCGGGAATGAGCAGTTCTTC. The chain has TRBV7-2 and TRBJ2-1, with TRBD2 matching over 9 bases. The germline gives CDR1 SGHTA, CDR2 FQGNSA. CDR3 length: 16 residues. J was trimmed by 7 bases and V by 2 bases; bases with no gene match: 9.

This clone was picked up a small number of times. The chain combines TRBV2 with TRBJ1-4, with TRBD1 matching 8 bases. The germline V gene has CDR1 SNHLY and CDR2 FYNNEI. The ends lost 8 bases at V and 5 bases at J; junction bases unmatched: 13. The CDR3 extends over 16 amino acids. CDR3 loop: CASWGISGQENEKLFF. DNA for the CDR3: TGTGCCAGCTGGGGGATTTCGGGACAGGAGAATGAAAAACTGTTTTTT.

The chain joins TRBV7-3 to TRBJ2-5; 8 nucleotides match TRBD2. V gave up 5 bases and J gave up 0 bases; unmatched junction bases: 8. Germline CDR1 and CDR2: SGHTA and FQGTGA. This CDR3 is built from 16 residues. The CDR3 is CASSPSGGGYQETQYF. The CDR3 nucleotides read TGTGCCAGCAGCCCATCCGGGGGGGGGTACCAAGAGACCCAGTACTTC.

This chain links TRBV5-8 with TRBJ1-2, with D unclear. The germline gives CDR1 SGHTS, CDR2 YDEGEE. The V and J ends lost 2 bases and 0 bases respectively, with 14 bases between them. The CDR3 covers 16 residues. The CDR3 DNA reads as TGTGCCAGCAGCTTCACGACCGGACTTACTAACTATGGCTACACCTTC. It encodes CASSFTTGLTNYGYTF.

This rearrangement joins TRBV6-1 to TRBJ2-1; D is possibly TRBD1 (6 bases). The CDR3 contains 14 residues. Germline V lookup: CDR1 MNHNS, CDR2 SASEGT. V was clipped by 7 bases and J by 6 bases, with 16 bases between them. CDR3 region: CASTPGVGGNEQFF. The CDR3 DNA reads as TGTGCCAGCACCCCAGGGGTGGGTGGCAATGAGCAGTTCTTC.

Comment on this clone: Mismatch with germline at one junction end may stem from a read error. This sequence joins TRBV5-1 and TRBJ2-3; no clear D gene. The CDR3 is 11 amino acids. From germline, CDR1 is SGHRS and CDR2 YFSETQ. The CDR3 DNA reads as TGTGCCAGCAGCAGCACAGATACGCAGTATTTT. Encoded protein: CASSSTDTQYF.

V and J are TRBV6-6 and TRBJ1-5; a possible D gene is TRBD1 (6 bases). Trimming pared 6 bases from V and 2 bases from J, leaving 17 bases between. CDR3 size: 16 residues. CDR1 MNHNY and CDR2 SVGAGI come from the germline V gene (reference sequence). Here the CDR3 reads CASRPTGRGGNQPQHF. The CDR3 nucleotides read TGTGCCAGCAGACCTACAGGGCGAGGGGGCAATCAGCCCCAGCATTTT.

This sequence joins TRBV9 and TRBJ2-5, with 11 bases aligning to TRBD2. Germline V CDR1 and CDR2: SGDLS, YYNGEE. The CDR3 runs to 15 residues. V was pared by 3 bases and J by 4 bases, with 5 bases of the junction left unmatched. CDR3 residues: CASSATSGVGETQYF. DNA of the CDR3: TGTGCCAGCAGCGCGACTAGCGGGGTGGGAGAGACCCAGTACTTC.

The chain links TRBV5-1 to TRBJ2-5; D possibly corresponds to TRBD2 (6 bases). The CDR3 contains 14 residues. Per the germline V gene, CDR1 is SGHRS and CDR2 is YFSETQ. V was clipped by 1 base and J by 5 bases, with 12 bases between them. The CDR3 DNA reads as TGCGCCAGCAGCTTGTCGACTAGGAGTGAGACCCAGTACTTC. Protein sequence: CASSLSTRSETQYF.

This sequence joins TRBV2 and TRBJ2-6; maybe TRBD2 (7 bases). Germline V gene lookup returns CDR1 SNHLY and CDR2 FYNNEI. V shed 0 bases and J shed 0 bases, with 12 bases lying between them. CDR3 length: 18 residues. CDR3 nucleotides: TGTGCCAGCAGTGAAGCGGGGGGGGGCACCTCTGGGGCCAACGTCCTGACTTTC. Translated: CASSEAGGGTSGANVLTF.

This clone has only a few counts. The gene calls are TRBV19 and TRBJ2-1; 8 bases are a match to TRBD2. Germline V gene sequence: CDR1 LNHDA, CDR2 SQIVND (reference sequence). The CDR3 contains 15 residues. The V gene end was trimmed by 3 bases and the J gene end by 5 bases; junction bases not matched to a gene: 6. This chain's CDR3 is CASSIGAGEDNEQFF. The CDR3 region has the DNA TGTGCCAGTAGTATTGGAGCGGGAGAAGACAATGAGCAGTTCTTC.

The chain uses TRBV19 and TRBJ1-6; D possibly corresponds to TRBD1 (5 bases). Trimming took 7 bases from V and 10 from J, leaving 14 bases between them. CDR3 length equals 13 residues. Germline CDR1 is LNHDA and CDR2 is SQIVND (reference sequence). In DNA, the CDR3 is TGTGCCAGTAATTTGGGGGAAAGATCACCCCTCCACTTT. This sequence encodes CASNLGERSPLHF.

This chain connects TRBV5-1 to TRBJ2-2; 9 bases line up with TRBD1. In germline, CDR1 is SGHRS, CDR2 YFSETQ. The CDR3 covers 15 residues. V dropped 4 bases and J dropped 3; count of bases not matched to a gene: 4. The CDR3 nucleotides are TGCGCCAGCAGCCCTAGGACAGGGGACACCGGGGAGCTGTTTTTT. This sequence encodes CASSPRTGDTGELFF. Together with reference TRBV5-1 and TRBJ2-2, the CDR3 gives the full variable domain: KAGVTQTPRYLIKTRGQQVTLSCSPISGHRSVSWYQQTPGQGLQFLFEYFSETQRNKGNFPGRFSGRQFSNSRSEMNVSTLELGDSALYLCASSPRTGDTGELFFGEGSRLTVL.

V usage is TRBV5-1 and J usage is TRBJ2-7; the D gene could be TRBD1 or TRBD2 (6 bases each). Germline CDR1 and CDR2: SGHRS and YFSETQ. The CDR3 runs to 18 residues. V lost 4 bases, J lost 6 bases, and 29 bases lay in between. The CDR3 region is CASSIGQTGLPRDSEQYF. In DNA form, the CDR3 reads TGCGCCAGCAGCATAGGACAGACGGGACTCCCAAGAGATAGCGAGCAGTACTTC.

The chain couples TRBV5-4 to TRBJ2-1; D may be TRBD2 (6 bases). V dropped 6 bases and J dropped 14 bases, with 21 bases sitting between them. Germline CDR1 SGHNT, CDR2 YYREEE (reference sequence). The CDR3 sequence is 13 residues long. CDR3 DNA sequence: TGTGCCAGCACACGTACGGGAGCGAAAAGGGAGTTCTTC. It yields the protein CASTRTGAKREFF.

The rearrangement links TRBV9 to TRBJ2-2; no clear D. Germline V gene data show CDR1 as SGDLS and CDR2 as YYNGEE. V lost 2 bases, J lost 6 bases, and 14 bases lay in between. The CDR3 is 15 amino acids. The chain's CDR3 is CASSVRDVGSGELFF. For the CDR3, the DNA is TGTGCCAGCAGCGTTCGCGACGTGGGATCCGGGGAGCTGTTTTTT.

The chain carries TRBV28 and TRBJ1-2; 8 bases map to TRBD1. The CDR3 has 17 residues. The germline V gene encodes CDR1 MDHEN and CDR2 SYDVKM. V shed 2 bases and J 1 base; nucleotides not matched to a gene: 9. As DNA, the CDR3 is TGTGCCAGCAGTTTAACTGTTTCCGGACAGGGTAACTATGGCTACACCTTC. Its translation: CASSLTVSGQGNYGYTF.

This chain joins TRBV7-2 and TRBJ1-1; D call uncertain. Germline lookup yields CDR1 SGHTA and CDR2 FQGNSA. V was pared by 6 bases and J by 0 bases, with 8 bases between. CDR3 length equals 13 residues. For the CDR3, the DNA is TGTGCCAGCAGGGAAACAGTGAACACTGAAGCTTTCTTT. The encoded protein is CASRETVNTEAFF.

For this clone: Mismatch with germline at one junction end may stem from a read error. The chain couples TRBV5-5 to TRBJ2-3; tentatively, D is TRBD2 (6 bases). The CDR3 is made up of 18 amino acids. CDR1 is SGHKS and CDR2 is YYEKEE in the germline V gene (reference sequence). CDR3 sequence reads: CASSQERVWRGGPDTQYF. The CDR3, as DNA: TGCGCCAGCAGCCAAGAACGGGTTTGGCGGGGAGGCCCAGATACGCAGTATTTT. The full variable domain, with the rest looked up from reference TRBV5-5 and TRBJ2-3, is DAGVTQSPTHLIKTRGQQVTLRCSPISGHKSVSWYQQVLGQGPQFIFQYYEKEERGRGNFPDRFSARQFPNYSSELNVNALLLGDSALYLCASSQERVWRGGPDTQYFGPGTRLTVL.

CDR3 loop: CASTARGTSGANVLTF. The CDR3 nucleotides are TGTGCCAGCACTGCCAGGGGGACCTCTGGGGCCAACGTCCTGACTTTC. V usage is TRBV14 and J usage is TRBJ2-6; 7 positions agree with TRBD1. From germline, CDR1 is SGHDN and CDR2 FVKESK. V was clipped by 7 bases and J by 0 bases; unmatched bases: 6. The CDR3 spans 16 residues.

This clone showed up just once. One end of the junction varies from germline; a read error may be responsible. The CDR3 DNA follows: TGTGCCAGCAGTCCGGGACTAGCGCCCCATTTT. Translating gives CASSPGLAPHF. This chain joins TRBV6-1 and TRBJ2-3; 10 bases match TRBD2. This CDR3 has 11 residues. Germline V gene data show CDR1 as MNHNS and CDR2 as SASEGT.

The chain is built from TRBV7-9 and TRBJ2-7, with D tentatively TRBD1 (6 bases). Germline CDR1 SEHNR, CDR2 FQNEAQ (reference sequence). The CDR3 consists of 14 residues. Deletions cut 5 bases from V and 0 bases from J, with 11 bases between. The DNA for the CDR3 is TGTGCCAGCAGCACGTGGGACAACTCCTACGAGCAGTACTTC. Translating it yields CASSTWDNSYEQYF. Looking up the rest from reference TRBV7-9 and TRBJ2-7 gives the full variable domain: DTGVSQNPRHKITKRGQNVTFRCDPISEHNRLYWYRQTLGQGPEFLTYFQNEAQLEKSRLLSDRFSAERPKGSFSTLEIQRTEQGDSAMYLCASSTWDNSYEQYFGPGTRLTVT.

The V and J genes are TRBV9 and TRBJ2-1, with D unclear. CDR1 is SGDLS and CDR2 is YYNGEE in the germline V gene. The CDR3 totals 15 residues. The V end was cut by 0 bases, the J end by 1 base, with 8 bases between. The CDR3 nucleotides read TGTGCCAGCAGCGTAGAGGGTGGGTCCTACAATGAGCAGTTCTTC. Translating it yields CASSVEGGSYNEQFF.

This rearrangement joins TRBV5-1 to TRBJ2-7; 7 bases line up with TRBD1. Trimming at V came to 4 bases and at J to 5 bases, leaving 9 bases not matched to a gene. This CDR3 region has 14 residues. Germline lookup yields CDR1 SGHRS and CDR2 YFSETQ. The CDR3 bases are TGCGCCAGCAGCACTCGGGACAGTAAGGACGAGCAGTACTTC. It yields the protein CASSTRDSKDEQYF.

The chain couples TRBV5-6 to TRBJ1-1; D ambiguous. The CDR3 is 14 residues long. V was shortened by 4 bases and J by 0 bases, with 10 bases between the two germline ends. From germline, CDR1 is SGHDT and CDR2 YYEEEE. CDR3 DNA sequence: TGTGCCAGCAGCGGACCTCCCTTGAACACTGAAGCTTTCTTT. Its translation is CASSGPPLNTEAFF. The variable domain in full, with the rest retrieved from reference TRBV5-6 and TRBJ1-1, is DAGVTQSPTHLIKTRGQQVTLRCSPKSGHDTVSWYQQALGQGPQFIFQYYEEEERQRGNFPDRFSGHQFPNYSSELNVNALLLGDSALYLCASSGPPLNTEAFFGQGTRLTVV.

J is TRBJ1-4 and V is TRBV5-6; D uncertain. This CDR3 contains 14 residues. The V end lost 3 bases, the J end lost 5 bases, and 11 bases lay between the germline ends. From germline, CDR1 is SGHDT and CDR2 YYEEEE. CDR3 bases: TGTGCCAGCAGCTGGAGAGACCCAAATGAAAAACTGTTTTTT. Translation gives CASSWRDPNEKLFF. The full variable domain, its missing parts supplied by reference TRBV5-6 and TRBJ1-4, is DAGVTQSPTHLIKTRGQQVTLRCSPKSGHDTVSWYQQALGQGPQFIFQYYEEEERQRGNFPDRFSGHQFPNYSSELNVNALLLGDSALYLCASSWRDPNEKLFFGSGTQLSVL.

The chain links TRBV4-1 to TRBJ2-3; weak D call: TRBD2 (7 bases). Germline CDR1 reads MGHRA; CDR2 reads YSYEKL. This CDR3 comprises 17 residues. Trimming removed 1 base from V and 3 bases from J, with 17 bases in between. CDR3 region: CASSQGAEGGRTDTQYF. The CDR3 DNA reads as TGCGCCAGCAGCCAAGGAGCCGAGGGGGGGCGGACAGATACGCAGTATTTT.

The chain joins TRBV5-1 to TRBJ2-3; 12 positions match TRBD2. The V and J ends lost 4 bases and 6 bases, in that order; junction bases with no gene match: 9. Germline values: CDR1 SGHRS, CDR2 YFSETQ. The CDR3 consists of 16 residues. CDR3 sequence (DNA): TGCGCCAGCAGCGATCCTAGCGGGGGGGCCTGGGATACGCAGTATTTT. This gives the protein CASSDPSGGAWDTQYF.

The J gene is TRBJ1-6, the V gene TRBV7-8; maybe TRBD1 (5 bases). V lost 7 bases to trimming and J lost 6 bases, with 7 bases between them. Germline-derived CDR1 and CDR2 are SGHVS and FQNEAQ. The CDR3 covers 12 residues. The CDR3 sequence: CASKRGNSPLHF. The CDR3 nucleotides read TGTGCCAGCAAGAGGGGTAATTCACCCCTCCACTTT.

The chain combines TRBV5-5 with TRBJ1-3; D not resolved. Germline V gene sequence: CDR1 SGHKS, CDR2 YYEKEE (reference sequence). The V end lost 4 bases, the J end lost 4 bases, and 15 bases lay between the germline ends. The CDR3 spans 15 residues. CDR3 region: CASSQDLDRGNTIYF. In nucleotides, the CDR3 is TGTGCCAGCAGCCAAGATCTCGATAGGGGAAACACCATATATTTT.

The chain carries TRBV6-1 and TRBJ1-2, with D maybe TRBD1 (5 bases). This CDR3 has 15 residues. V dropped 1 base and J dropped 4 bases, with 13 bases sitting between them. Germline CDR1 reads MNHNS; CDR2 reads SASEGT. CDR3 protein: CASSEVGAIFYGYTF. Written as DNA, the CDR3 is TGTGCCAGCAGTGAAGTTGGGGCCATCTTCTATGGCTACACCTTC.

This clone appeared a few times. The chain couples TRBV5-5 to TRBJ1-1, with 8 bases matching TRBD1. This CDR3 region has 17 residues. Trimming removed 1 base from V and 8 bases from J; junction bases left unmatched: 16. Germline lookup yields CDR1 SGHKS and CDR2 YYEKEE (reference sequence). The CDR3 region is CASSLFVVGTGHFEAFF. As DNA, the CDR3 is TGTGCCAGCAGCTTGTTTGTAGTAGGGACAGGCCACTTCGAAGCTTTCTTT. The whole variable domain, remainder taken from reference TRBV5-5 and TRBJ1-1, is DAGVTQSPTHLIKTRGQQVTLRCSPISGHKSVSWYQQVLGQGPQFIFQYYEKEERGRGNFPDRFSARQFPNYSSELNVNALLLGDSALYLCASSLFVVGTGHFEAFFGQGTRLTVV.